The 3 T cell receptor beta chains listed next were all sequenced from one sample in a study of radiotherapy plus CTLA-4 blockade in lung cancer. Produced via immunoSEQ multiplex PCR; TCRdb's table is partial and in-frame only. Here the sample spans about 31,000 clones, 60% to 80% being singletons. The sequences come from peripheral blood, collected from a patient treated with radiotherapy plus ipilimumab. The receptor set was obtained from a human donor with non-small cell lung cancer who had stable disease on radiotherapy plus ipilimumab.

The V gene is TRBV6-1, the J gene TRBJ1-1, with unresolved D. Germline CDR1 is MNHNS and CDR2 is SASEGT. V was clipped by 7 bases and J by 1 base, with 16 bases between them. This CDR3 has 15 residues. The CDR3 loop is CASNRVPGANTEAFF. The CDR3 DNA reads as TGTGCCAGCAATCGCGTTCCCGGTGCGAACACTGAAGCTTTCTTT.

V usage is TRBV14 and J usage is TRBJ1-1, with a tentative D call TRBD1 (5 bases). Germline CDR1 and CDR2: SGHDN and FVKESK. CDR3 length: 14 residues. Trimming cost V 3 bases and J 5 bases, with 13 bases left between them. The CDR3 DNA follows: TGTGCCAGCAGCCAGCAGGGTGATTGGACTGAAGCTTTCTTT. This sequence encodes CASSQQGDWTEAFF.

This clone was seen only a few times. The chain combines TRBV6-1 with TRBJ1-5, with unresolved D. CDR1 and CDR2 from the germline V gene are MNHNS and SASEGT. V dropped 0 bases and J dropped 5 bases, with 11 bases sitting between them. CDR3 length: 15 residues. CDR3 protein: CASSEAPSSHQPQHF. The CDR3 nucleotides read TGTGCCAGCAGTGAAGCCCCGTCGTCCCATCAGCCCCAGCATTTT.